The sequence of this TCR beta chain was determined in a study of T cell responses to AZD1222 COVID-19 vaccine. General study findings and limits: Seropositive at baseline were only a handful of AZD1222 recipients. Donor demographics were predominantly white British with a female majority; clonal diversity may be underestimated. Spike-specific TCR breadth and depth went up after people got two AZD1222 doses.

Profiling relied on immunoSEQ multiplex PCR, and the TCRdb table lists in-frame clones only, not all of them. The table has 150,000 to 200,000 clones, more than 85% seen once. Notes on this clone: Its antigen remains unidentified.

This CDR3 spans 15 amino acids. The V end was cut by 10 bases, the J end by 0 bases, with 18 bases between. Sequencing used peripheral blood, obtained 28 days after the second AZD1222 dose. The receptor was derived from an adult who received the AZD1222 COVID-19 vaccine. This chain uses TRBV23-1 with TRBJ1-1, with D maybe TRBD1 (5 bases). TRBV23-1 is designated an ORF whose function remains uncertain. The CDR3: CANPTQTAMNTEAFF. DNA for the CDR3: TGCGCCAACCCAACTCAGACAGCCATGAACACTGAAGCTTTCTTT.